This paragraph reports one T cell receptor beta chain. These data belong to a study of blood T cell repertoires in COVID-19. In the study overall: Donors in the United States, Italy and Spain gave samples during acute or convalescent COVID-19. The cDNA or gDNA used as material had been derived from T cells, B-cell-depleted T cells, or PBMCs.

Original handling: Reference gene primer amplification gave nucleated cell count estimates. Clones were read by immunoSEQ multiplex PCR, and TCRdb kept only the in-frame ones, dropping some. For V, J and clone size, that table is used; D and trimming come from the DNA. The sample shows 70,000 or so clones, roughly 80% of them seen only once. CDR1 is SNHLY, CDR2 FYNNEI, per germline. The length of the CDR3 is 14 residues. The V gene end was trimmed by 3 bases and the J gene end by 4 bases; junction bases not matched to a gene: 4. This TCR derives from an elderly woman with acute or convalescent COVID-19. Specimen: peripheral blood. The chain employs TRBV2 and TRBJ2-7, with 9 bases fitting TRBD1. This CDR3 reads CASSDEQGAYEQYF. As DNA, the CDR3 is TGTGCCAGCAGTGATGAACAGGGGGCTTACGAGCAGTACTTC.